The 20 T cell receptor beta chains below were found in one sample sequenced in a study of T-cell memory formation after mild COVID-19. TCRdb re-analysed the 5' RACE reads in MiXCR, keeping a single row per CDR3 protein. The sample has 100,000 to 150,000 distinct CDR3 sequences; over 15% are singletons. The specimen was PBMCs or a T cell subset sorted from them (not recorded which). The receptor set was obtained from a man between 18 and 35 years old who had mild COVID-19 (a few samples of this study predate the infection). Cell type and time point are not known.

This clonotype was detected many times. CDR3 sequence: CASDPKGPYNEQFF. CDR3 DNA: TGTGCCTCGGACCCGAAGGGTCCCTACAATGAGCAGTTCTTC. The chain recombines TRBV6-6 with TRBJ2-1; D remains ambiguous. The CDR3 runs to 14 residues. Trimming left V 11 bases short and J 2 bases short, with 16 bases between. The germline V gene encodes CDR1 MNHNY and CDR2 SVGAGI (reference sequence).

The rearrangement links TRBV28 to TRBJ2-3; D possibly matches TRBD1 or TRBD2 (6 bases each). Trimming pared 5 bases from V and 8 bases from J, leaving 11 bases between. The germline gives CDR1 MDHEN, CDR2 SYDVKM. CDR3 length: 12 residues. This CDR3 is CASSPRGLTQYF. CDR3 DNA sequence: TGTGCCAGCAGTCCACGGGGGCTTACGCAGTATTTT.

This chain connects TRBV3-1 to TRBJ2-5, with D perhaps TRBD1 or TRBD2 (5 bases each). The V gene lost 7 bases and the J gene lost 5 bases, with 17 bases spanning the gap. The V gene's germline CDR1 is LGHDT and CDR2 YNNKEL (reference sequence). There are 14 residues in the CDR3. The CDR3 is CASTPSGRAETQYF. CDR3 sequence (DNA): TGTGCCAGCACCCCATCGGGGCGGGCGGAGACCCAGTACTTC.

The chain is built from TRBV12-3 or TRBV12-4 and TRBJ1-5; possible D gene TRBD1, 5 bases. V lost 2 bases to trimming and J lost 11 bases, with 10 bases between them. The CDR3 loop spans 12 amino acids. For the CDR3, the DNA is TGTGCCAGCAGTTTATCCCCGGGGGCCCAGCATTTT. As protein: CASSLSPGAQHF.

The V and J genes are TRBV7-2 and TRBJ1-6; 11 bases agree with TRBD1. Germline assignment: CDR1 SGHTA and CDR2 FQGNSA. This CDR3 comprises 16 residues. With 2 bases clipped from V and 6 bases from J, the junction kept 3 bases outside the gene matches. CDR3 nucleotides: TGTGCCAGCAGCTTAAATGGACAGGGGGCTAATTCACCCCTCCACTTT. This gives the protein CASSLNGQGANSPLHF.

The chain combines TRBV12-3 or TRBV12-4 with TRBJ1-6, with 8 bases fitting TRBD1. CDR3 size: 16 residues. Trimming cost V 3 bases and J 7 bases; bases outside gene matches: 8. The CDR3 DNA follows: TGTGCCAGCAGTTTTTGGGTACAGGGGGAAAATTCACCCCTCCACTTT. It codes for CASSFWVQGENSPLHF.

The CDR3 DNA sequence: TGTGCCAGCAGTTATCAACCTACCGGGACAGCCTATGGCTACACCTTC. Translated: CASSYQPTGTAYGYTF. The chain uses TRBV6-6 and TRBJ1-2; 7 bases line up with TRBD1. Germline V gene data show CDR1 as MNHNY and CDR2 as SVGAGI (reference sequence). The CDR3 totals 16 residues. V gave up 3 bases and J gave up 4 bases; unmatched junction bases: 11.

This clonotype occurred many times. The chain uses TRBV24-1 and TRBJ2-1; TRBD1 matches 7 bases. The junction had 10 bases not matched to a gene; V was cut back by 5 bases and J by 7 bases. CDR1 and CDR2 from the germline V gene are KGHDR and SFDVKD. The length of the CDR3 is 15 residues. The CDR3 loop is CATSGPTGLGNEQFF. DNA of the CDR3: TGTGCCACCAGTGGTCCGACAGGGTTGGGGAATGAGCAGTTCTTC.

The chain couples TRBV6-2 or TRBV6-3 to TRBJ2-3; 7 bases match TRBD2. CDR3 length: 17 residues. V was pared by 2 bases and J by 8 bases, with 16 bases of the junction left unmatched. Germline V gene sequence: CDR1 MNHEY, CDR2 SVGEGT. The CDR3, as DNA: TGTGCCAGCAGTTACGGCCTGCGCGGGGGTTGGTATGGTACGCAGTATTTT. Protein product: CASSYGLRGGWYGTQYF.

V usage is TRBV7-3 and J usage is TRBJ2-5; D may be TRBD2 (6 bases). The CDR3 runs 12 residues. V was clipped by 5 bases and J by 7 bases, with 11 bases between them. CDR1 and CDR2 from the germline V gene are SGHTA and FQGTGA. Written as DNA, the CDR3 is TGTGCCAGCAGCCCGCCCGGGGGGACCCAGTACTTC. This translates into CASSPPGGTQYF.

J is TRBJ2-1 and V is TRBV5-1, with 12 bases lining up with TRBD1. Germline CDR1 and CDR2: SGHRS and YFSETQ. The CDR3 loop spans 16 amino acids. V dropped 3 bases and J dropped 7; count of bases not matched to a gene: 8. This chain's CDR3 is CASSWPRDRGRNEQFF. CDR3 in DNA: TGCGCCAGCAGCTGGCCCCGGGACAGGGGGCGGAATGAGCAGTTCTTC.

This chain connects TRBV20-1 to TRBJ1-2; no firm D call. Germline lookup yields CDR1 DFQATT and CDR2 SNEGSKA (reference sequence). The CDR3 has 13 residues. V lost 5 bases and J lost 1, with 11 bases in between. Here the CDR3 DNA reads TGCAGTGCTTTTAGATTTGGTAACTATGGCTACACCTTC. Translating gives CSAFRFGNYGYTF.

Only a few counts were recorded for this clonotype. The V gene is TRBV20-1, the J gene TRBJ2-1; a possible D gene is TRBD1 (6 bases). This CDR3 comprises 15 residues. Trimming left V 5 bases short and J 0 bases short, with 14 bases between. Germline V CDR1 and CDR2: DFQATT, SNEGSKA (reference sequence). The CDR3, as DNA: TGCAGTGCTTCAGGGGCCCACGGCTCCTACAATGAGCAGTTCTTC. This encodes CSASGAHGSYNEQFF.

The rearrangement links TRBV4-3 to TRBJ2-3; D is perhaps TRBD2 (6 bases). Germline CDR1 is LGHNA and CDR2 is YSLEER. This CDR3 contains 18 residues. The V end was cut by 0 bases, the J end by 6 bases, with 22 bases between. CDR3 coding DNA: TGCGCCAGCAGCCAAGATTCCCGGGACCGCCGACGGGGGGATACGCAGTATTTT. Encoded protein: CASSQDSRDRRRGDTQYF.

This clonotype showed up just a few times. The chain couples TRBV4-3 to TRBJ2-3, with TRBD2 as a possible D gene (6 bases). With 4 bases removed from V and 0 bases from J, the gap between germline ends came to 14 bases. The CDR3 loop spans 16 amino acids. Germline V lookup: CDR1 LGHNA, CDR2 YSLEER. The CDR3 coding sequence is TGCGCCAGCAGCCCACGACTAGAAAGTAGCACAGATACGCAGTATTTT. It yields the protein CASSPRLESSTDTQYF.

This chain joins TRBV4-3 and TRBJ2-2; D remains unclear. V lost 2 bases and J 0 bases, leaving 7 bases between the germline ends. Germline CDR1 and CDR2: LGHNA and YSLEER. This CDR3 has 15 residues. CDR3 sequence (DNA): TGCGCCAGCAGCCAAAATTCCGCGAACACCGGGGAGCTGTTTTTT. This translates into CASSQNSANTGELFF.

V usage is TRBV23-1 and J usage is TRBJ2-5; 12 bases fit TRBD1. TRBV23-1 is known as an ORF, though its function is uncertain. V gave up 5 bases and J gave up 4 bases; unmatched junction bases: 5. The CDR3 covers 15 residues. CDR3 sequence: CASSWDRGLRETQYF. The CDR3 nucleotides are TGCGCCAGCAGTTGGGACAGGGGGCTGCGAGAGACCCAGTACTTC.

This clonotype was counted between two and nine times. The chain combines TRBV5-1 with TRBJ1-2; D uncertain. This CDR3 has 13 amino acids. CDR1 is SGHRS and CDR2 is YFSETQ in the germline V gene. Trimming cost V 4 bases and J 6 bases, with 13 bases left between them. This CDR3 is CASSRGGGDGYTF. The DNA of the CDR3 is TGCGCCAGCAGCCGTGGCGGTGGCGATGGCTACACCTTC.

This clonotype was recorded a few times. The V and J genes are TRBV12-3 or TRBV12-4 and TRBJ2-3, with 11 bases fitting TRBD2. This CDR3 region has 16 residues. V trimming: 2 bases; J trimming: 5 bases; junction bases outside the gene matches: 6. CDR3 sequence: CASSLTLAGGVDTQYF. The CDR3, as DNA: TGTGCCAGCAGTTTAACCCTAGCGGGAGGCGTAGATACGCAGTATTTT.

CDR3 protein: CASSQRGTGSTYGYTF. The DNA of the CDR3 is TGCGCCAGCAGCCAGAGGGGGACAGGTTCCACATATGGCTACACCTTC. The chain recombines TRBV4-3 with TRBJ1-2; 8 bases agree with TRBD1. Per germline, CDR1 LGHNA and CDR2 YSLEER. V trimming: 3 bases; J trimming: 5 bases; junction bases outside the gene matches: 11. This CDR3 contains 16 residues.